A selection of T cell receptor beta chains follows, all from one sample in a study of blood T cell repertoires in COVID-19. The repertoire was sequenced with immunoSEQ multiplex PCR; TCRdb's copy has only in-frame clones and lacks some. Of hundreds of thousands of clones detected, 75% to 90% appear once; the ten largest clones hold 0.75% to 0.9%. Sequencing was performed on peripheral blood. Every receptor here comes from a man in his late teens or twenties with COVID-19, enrolled during active disease. The CDR3 runs from the conserved cysteine through the conserved F or W. Fields, in order: D gene, clone size, J gene, V gene, CDR3 protein, CDR3 DNA. A D gene is named only where the DNA matches it firmly. Clone size is not always given. Where it is, it says once, few, many or a class for expanded clones.

NA NA TRBJ1-5 TRBV6-1 CASSEGPSGQRWLSKPQHF TGTGCCAGCAGTGAAGGACCGTCGGGACAAAGGTGGCTGTCCAAGCCCCAGCATTTT
TRBD2 NA TRBJ2-2 TRBV3-1/TRBV3-2 CASSRPTGTSDTGELFF TGTGCCAGCAGCCGACCAACCGGGACTAGCGACACCGGGGAGCTGTTTTTT
NA NA TRBJ2-1 TRBV11-3 CASSLARRGEQFF TGTGCCAGCAGCTTAGCGAGACGCGGTGAGCAGTTCTTC
NA few TRBJ2-1 TRBV2 CASSENRNGNEQFF TGTGCCAGCAGTGAAAACCGTAACGGCAATGAGCAGTTCTTC
NA NA TRBJ1-2 TRBV7-9 CASSSDVGGYGYTF TGTGCCAGCAGCTCTGACGTGGGGGGCTATGGCTACACCTTC
TRBD1 NA TRBJ2-4 TRBV9 CASSTSGTGSAKNIQYF TGTGCCAGCAGCACATCCGGGACAGGTTCCGCCAAAAACATTCAGTACTTC
TRBD1 NA TRBJ2-3 TRBV9 CASIRGSTSTDTQYF TGTGCCAGCATCAGGGGGTCAACTAGCACAGATACGCAGTATTTT
TRBD2 NA TRBJ2-7 TRBV10-3 CAIRGGDLSYEQYF TGTGCCATCCGGGGGGGCGACCTCTCCTACGAGCAGTACTTC
TRBD1 NA TRBJ1-6 TRBV25-1 CASSPGTGQSPLHF TGTGCCAGCAGCCCCGGGACAGGTCAATCACCCCTCCACTTT
TRBD2 NA TRBJ2-1 TRBV10-3 CAISDLAGGVYNEQFF TGTGCCATCAGTGATTTAGCGGGAGGGGTCTACAATGAGCAGTTCTTC
TRBD2 NA TRBJ2-1 TRBV5-8 CASMRREGPNEQFF TGTGCCAGCATGCGGCGGGAGGGCCCCAATGAGCAGTTCTTC
TRBD2 once TRBJ2-5 TRBV19 CASTAAGVQETQYF TGTGCCAGTACGGCGGCGGGGGTACAAGAGACCCAGTACTTC
TRBD2 NA TRBJ2-7 TRBV12-3/TRBV12-4 CASARTSIHEQYF TGTGCCAGCGCCCGGACTAGCATCCACGAGCAGTACTTC
NA NA TRBJ2-3 TRBV5-4 CASSLLLRSDTQYF TGTGCCAGCAGCTTGTTACTACGATCGGATACGCAGTATTTT
NA NA TRBJ2-7 TRBV3-1/TRBV3-2 CASSQDFPPTSSYEQYF TGTGCCAGCAGCCAAGATTTTCCGCCTACCTCCTCCTACGAGCAGTACTTC
TRBD1 NA TRBJ2-3 TRBV18 CASSDGTVRPVAQYF TGTGCCAGCTCCGACGGGACAGTCCGCCCCGTAGCGCAGTATTTT
NA NA TRBJ2-5 TRBV6-5 CASAVQETQYF TGTGCCAGCGCGGTGCAAGAGACCCAGTACTTC
NA NA TRBJ2-5 TRBV3-1/TRBV3-2 CASSQAVTSWETQYF TGTGCCAGCAGCCAAGCGGTTACGTCTTGGGAGACCCAGTACTTC
TRBD1 NA TRBJ1-6 TRBV7-3 CASSLLGDSDNSPLHF TGTGCCAGCAGCTTATTGGGGGACAGCGATAATTCACCCCTCCACTTT
NA NA TRBJ1-5 TRBV14 CASSTPPSGVVYSNQPQHF TGTGCCAGCAGCACACCTCCGAGCGGGGTCGTCTATAGCAATCAGCCCCAGCATTTT
TRBD2 few TRBJ2-5 TRBV7-9 CASTDTSGGEGGETQYF TGTGCCAGCACCGACACTAGCGGGGGAGAGGGTGGAGAGACCCAGTACTTC
TRBD2 once TRBJ2-7 TRBV2 CASSAGLRAYEQYF TGTGCCAGCAGTGCGGGACTAAGGGCTTACGAGCAGTACTTC
NA NA TRBJ2-7 TRBV4-2 CASSQGWGEASYEQYF TGTGCCAGCAGCCAAGGGTGGGGGGAGGCTTCTTACGAGCAGTACTTC
TRBD2 NA TRBJ2-7 TRBV10-2 CASIDEREGYEQYF TGCGCCAGCATTGACGAGCGGGAGGGTTACGAGCAGTACTTC
NA NA TRBJ1-1 TRBV6-5 CASSYTGGTEAFF TGTGCCAGCAGTTATACGGGTGGCACTGAAGCTTTCTTT
NA NA TRBJ2-5 TRBV5-6 CASSLWGGETQYF TGTGCCAGCAGCTTGTGGGGGGGCGAGACCCAGTACTTC
NA NA TRBJ1-2 TRBV7-8 CASSHRTELGYTF TGTGCCAGCAGCCACAGGACAGAGCTAGGCTACACCTTC
TRBD1 NA TRBJ1-2 TRBV5-4 CASSPTGDRDYTF TGTGCCAGCAGCCCTACCGGGGACAGGGACTACACCTTC
NA NA TRBJ1-4 TRBV15 CATSRRTTNEKLFF TGTGCCACTTCCCGGAGAACAACTAATGAAAAACTGTTTTTT
NA NA TRBJ1-2 TRBV19 CASTQGIGGYTF TGTGCCAGTACGCAGGGAATAGGTGGCTACACCTTC
TRBD2 NA TRBJ2-1 TRBV19 CASSISGGPYNEQFF TGTGCCAGTAGTATTAGCGGGGGGCCTTATAATGAGCAGTTCTTC
TRBD1 NA TRBJ2-7 TRBV25-1 CASSDTGTVRFEQYF TGTGCCAGCAGTGACACCGGGACAGTACGGTTCGAGCAGTACTTC
NA few TRBJ1-6 TRBV5-4 CASSPAGGSPLHF TGTGCCAGCAGCCCCGCGGGGGGATCACCCCTCCACTTT
NA NA TRBJ2-3 TRBV7-2 CASSPLGAGAPTDTQYF TGTGCCAGCAGCCCGCTGGGAGCCGGTGCACCCACAGATACGCAGTATTTT
NA NA TRBJ2-2 TRBV6-5 CASNRDTPGELFF TGTGCCAGCAATCGGGACACCCCCGGGGAGCTGTTTTTT
TRBD1 NA TRBJ1-4 TRBV2 CAIGQGAAFPFSLNEKLFF TGTGCCATCGGACAGGGGGCGGCCTTCCCATTTTCTCTTAATGAAAAACTGTTTTTT
NA NA TRBJ2-7 TRBV2 CASSEAGGTTYEQYF TGTGCCAGCAGTGAAGCGGGGGGAACGACCTACGAGCAGTACTTC
TRBD2 NA TRBJ2-7 TRBV6-5 CASSYSAGTKSYEQYF TGTGCCAGCAGTTATTCCGCCGGGACTAAGTCCTACGAGCAGTACTTC
NA NA TRBJ2-2 TRBV14 CASSPGWPNTGELFF TGTGCCAGCAGCCCCGGGTGGCCGAACACCGGGGAGCTGTTTTTT
NA NA TRBJ1-2 TRBV19 CASSLTGSWGYTF TGTGCCAGTAGTCTAACCGGGAGCTGGGGCTACACCTTC
TRBD1 NA TRBJ1-1 TRBV3-1/TRBV3-2 CASSQLGTGVNAFF TGTGCCAGCAGCCAACTGGGGACAGGGGTGAACGCTTTCTTT
TRBD2 NA TRBJ2-1 TRBV2 CASTAYQFSGGENEQFF TGTGCCAGCACCGCCTACCAATTTAGCGGGGGAGAGAATGAGCAGTTCTTC
NA NA TRBJ1-1 TRBV6-1 CASSVHQGPVGTEAFF TGTGCCAGCAGTGTCCACCAGGGCCCCGTGGGCACTGAAGCTTTCTTT
NA NA TRBJ1-3 TRBV25-1 CASKSLDSLSGNTIYF TGTGCCAGCAAGAGCCTGGACAGCCTCTCTGGAAACACCATATATTTT
NA NA TRBJ1-2 TRBV11-1 CASSLAVGTKANYGYTF TGTGCCAGCAGCTTAGCTGTCGGTACGAAAGCTAACTATGGCTACACCTTC
NA NA TRBJ2-2 TRBV7-8 CASSFRSLPGELFF TGTGCCAGCAGTTTTAGGAGTTTGCCCGGGGAGCTGTTTTTT
NA NA TRBJ2-5 TRBV3-1/TRBV3-2 CASSQDPVAFQETQYF TGTGCCAGCAGCCAAGATCCTGTGGCCTTTCAAGAGACCCAGTACTTC
TRBD1 NA TRBJ1-2 TRBV5-4 CASSLDRGRVYGYTF TGTGCCAGCAGCCTAGACAGGGGGCGCGTCTATGGCTACACCTTC
TRBD2 NA TRBJ2-1 TRBV7-9 CASTVLAGAPDGDEQFF TGTGCCAGCACCGTACTAGCGGGAGCTCCCGATGGGGATGAGCAGTTCTTC
TRBD2 NA TRBJ2-1 TRBV7-7 CASSPGTSGAYNEQFF TGTGCTAGCAGCCCCGGGACTAGCGGAGCTTACAATGAGCAGTTCTTC